This TCR beta chain was found in a study of a mutant IDH1 vaccine in newly diagnosed glioma. Study-level background: Patients' prior therapy spanned radiotherapy, temozolomide, or both; most underwent both. Whole-study results and caveats: Induction of immune responses by the vaccine occurred in 85% to 95% of patients.

Produced via immunoSEQ multiplex PCR; TCRdb's table is partial and in-frame only. The repertoire holds around 41,000 clones, with around 83% as singletons. On this clone itself: The antigen remains unidentified.

Time point denoted: week 11, during vaccination. Each dose delivered 300 ug of mutant IDH1 20-mer peptide subcutaneously with imiquimod. The J segment lost 1 base and the V segment lost 1 base, leaving 3 bases of the junction unmatched. Germline V CDR1 and CDR2: SGHDN, FVKESK. This CDR3 is built from 16 residues. V gene TRBV14 combines with J gene TRBJ2-3; 9 bases are a match to TRBD2. The source of this sequence is a man between 40 and 49 years old with glioma. The sample was PBMCs, taken from a glioma patient whose treatment included an IDH1 peptide vaccine. As DNA, the CDR3 is TGTGCCAGCAGCCAAGCGGCGGGGGGGGGCACAGATACGCAGTATTTT. Its translation is CASSQAAGGGTDTQYF.